Each of the 29 T cell receptor beta chains below was sequenced from the same sample in a study of blood T cell repertoires in acute mononucleosis. Libraries were prepared by immunoSEQ multiplex PCR; TCRdb keeps only in-frame clonotypes and omits some of them. The data hold under 750 clones, with over 30% observed a single time. Findings of the study overall: GLC-BM-specific selection apparently combined TCR alpha and beta motifs.

Specified time point: acute infectious mononucleosis, at clinical presentation within 2 weeks of symptom onset (visit 1). The sequences come from EBV GLC epitope tetramer+ CD8+ T cells sorted from PBMCs, collected during acute infectious mononucleosis. Subset in this sample: CD8 T cells binding tetramer with EBV BMLF1 280-288 peptide (GLC-BM). All receptors come from a man aged 18 to 30 with infectious mononucleosis caused by EBV.

This clone was found a few times. One end of the junction varies from germline; a read error may be responsible. V and J are TRBV14 and TRBJ2-5; 10 bases agree with TRBD2. The length of the CDR3 is 16 residues. The germline gives CDR1 SGHDN, CDR2 FVKESK. As DNA, the CDR3 is TGTGCCCGCAGCCCCCGTGGGAGCGGGAGGGTGGAGACCCAGTACTTC. It is translated as CARSPRGSGRVETQYF. Using reference TRBV14 and TRBJ2-5 for the parts outside the CDR3, the full variable domain is EAGVTQFPSHSVIEKGQTVTLRCDPISGHDNLYWYRRVMGKEIKFLLHFVKESKQDESGMPNNRFLAERTGGTYSTLKVQPAELEDSGVYFCARSPRGSGRVETQYFGPGTRLLVL.

The J gene is TRBJ1-4, the V gene TRBV18, with unresolved D. The V gene's germline CDR1 is KGHSH and CDR2 LQKENI. The CDR3 spans 13 residues. Trimming pared 0 bases from V and 9 bases from J, leaving 8 bases between. The CDR3 region is CASSPPAWKKLFF. In nucleotides, the CDR3 is TGTGCCAGCTCACCACCTGCTTGGAAAAAACTGTTTTTT.

In the case of this clone: It differs at one base from a far larger clone, so likely a read error. J is TRBJ2-2 and V is TRBV2; unclear D gene. The V end lost 3 bases, the J end lost 6 bases, and 14 bases lay between the germline ends. Germline values: CDR1 SNHLY, CDR2 FYNNEI. CDR3 length: 15 residues. In nucleotides, the CDR3 is TGTGCCAGCAGTGAGGCTCAGATCGCCCCCGGGGAGCTGTTTTTT. This translates into CASSEAQIAPGELFF.

CDR3 in amino acids: CASSFPRGIYNEQFF. The DNA for the CDR3 is TGTGCCAGCAGTTTTCCCAGGGGGATCTACAATGAGCAGTTCTTC. V usage is TRBV28 and J usage is TRBJ2-1; TRBD1 aligns across 7 bases. Germline V gene lookup returns CDR1 MDHEN and CDR2 SYDVKM. The CDR3 spans 15 residues. V was clipped by 3 bases and J by 3 bases; unmatched bases: 5.

This clone was counted only a few times. The same CDR3 is also encoded by other DNA sequences in this sample. This chain joins TRBV9 and TRBJ1-4; unclear D gene. In germline, CDR1 is SGDLS, CDR2 YYNGEE. The CDR3 loop spans 16 amino acids. The V and J ends lost 2 bases and 2 bases respectively, with 13 bases between them. The DNA of the CDR3 is TGTGCCAGCAGCGTCGGTCAAGTTGCTACTAATGAAAAACTGTTTTTT. It is translated as CASSVGQVATNEKLFF.

This clone was seen ten or more times. J is TRBJ2-5 and V is TRBV9; 9 bases are a match to TRBD2. V lost 4 bases to trimming and J lost 5 bases; unmatched junction nucleotides: 12. This CDR3 comprises 16 residues. Looked up from germline, CDR1 is SGDLS and CDR2 is YYNGEE. In DNA, the CDR3 is TGTGCCAGCAGCCCCCGTGGTAGCGGGAGTGTGGAGACCCAGTACTTC. This gives the protein CASSPRGSGSVETQYF.

This clone occurred once. The V and J genes are TRBV9 and TRBJ2-2; tentatively, D is TRBD1 (6 bases). V was shortened by 6 bases and J by 13 bases, with 25 bases between the two germline ends. This CDR3 contains 15 residues. CDR1 is SGDLS, CDR2 YYNGEE, per germline. CDR3 nucleotides: TGTGCCAGCAACTGGACAGCGAGTGACGCTGAGATGCTGTTTTTT. Its translation is CASNWTASDAEMLFF.

V and J are TRBV9 and TRBJ1-4, with a tentative D call TRBD1 (5 bases). The CDR3 extends over 16 amino acids. The germline V gene encodes CDR1 SGDLS and CDR2 YYNGEE. The CDR3 reads CADSDGQVATNEKLFF. The CDR3 DNA is TGTGCTGACAGCGACGGACAAGTTGCAACTAATGAAAAACTGTTTTTT.

The gene calls are TRBV4-1 and TRBJ2-7, with a weak D call TRBD2 (6 bases). This CDR3 contains 13 residues. V shed 3 bases and J shed 2 bases, with 8 bases lying between them. Per the germline V gene, CDR1 is MGHRA and CDR2 is YSYEKL. The CDR3 coding sequence is TGCGCCAGCAGCCAGGGACTGGCCTACGAGCAGTACTTC. This translates into CASSQGLAYEQYF.

As concerns this clone: The likely explanation is a read error, given a far larger clone one base away. The V and J genes are TRBV9 and TRBJ1-4; D might be TRBD1 (5 bases). The CDR3 loop spans 16 amino acids. V gave up 3 bases and J gave up 0 bases, with 12 bases separating them. The germline CDR1 and CDR2 sequences are SGDLS and YYNGEE. The CDR3 sequence: CASSDGQFATNEKLFF. The CDR3 DNA reads TGTGCCAGCAGCGACGGACAATTTGCAACTAATGAAAAACTGTTTTTT.

The sample holds a few counts of this clone. This may stem from a read error, because a much larger clone lies one nucleotide away. The chain is built from TRBV29-1 and TRBJ1-4; D is undetermined. Germline V gives CDR1 SQVTM, CDR2 ANQGSEA. This CDR3 is 14 amino acids long. The CDR3 sequence is CIVGAGVTNEKLFF. As DNA, the CDR3 is TGCATCGTTGGCGCCGGGGTCACTAATGAAAAACTGTTTTTT.

On this clone itself: The DNA is omitted, as the CDR3 cannot be located on it reliably, and the CDR3 follows TCRdb's listing. The chain couples TRBV9 to TRBJ2-2; the DNA was not used to check the table's D call, TRBD1. In germline, CDR1 is SGDLS, CDR2 YYNGEE. The CDR3 contains 16 residues when both ends are counted. The CDR3 region is CAAALGQSRTPGSCFF.

On this clone: This is likely an artifact of a read error, given a far larger clone one base away. The chain has TRBV14 and TRBJ2-5, with 7 bases lining up with TRBD2. J lost 5 bases, V lost 4 bases, and 13 bases had no gene match. The CDR3 loop spans 16 amino acids. The germline V gene encodes CDR1 SGHDN and CDR2 FVKESK. The CDR3 bases are TGTGCCAGCAGCCCCCGTGGTTGCGGGAGTGTGGAGACCCAGTACTTC. It translates to CASSPRGCGSVETQYF.

The chain has TRBV6-5 and TRBJ2-1; D is unresolved. The CDR3 is 13 amino acids. From germline, CDR1 is MNHEY and CDR2 SVGAGI. V was clipped by 8 bases and J by 13 bases, with 21 bases between them. The CDR3 sequence is CASSPTIVETQFF. CDR3 nucleotide sequence: TGTGCCAGCTCCCCAACTATCGTGGAGACCCAGTTCTTC.

A word on this clone: A read error is the likely source, as a far larger clone sits one nucleotide away. The chain employs TRBV29-1 and TRBJ1-4; D possibly corresponds to TRBD1 (6 bases). The V end was cut by 4 bases, the J end by 2 bases, with 11 bases between. The CDR3 has 14 amino acids. Per the germline V gene, CDR1 is SQVTM and CDR2 is ANQGSEA. The CDR3 DNA reads TGCAGCGTTGTCGCCGGGGGCACTAATGAAAAACTGTTTTTT. Translated: CSVVAGGTNEKLFF.

This clone was detected a few times. Compared with germline, one end of the junction differs, possibly owing to a read error. Within the sample, other DNA sequences also encode this same CDR3. The chain recombines TRBV9 with TRBJ1-4; possibly TRBD1 for D (5 bases). This CDR3 is built from 16 residues. Germline V CDR1 and CDR2: SGDLS, YYNGEE. The CDR3 sequence: CASIDGQVATNEKLFF. CDR3 DNA: TGTGCCAGCATCGACGGACAAGTTGCAACTAATGAAAAACTTTTTTTT.

The genes are TRBV9 and TRBJ2-5, with D tentatively TRBD1 (6 bases). The V gene lost 5 bases and the J gene lost 2 bases, with 10 bases spanning the gap. CDR1 is SGDLS, CDR2 YYNGEE, per germline. The CDR3 has 13 residues. The CDR3 loop reads CASSIGQQETQYF. For the CDR3, the DNA is TGTGCCAGCAGTATCGGACAGCAAGAGACCCAGTACTTC. The entire variable domain, with the rest obtained from reference TRBV9 and TRBJ2-5, is as follows: DSGVTQTPKHLITATGQRVTLRCSPRSGDLSVYWYQQSLDQGLQFLIQYYNGEERAKGNILERFSAQQFPDLHSELNLSSLELGDSALYFCASSIGQQETQYFGPGTRLLVL.

The rearrangement uses TRBV11-3 and TRBJ2-6, with unresolved D. Per the germline V gene, CDR1 is SGHNT and CDR2 is YENEEA. The V gene lost 5 bases and the J gene lost 5 bases, with 25 bases spanning the gap. The CDR3 runs 19 residues. DNA of the CDR3: TGTGCCAGCAGCCTTTATGCCGAATCTCGACAAAGTCGGGCCAACGTCCTGACTTTC. Its protein is CASSLYAESRQSRANVLTF.

About this clone itself: Just one base apart from a much larger clone, this may be a read error. The chain uses TRBV26 and TRBJ2-7. TRBV26 is labeled a pseudogene. The CDR3 has 13 residues. The CDR3: CASSLPLSGEQYF. CDR3 in DNA: TGTGCCAGCAGTTTACCCCTCAGTGGGGAGCAGTACTTC.

About this clone itself: This is likely an artifact of a read error, given a far larger clone one base away. The chain joins TRBV6-5 to TRBJ2-5; 9 bases map to TRBD2. V shed 8 bases and J 5 bases; nucleotides not matched to a gene: 6. Germline V CDR1 and CDR2: MNHEY, SVGAGI. The CDR3 totals 13 residues. CDR3 protein: CASSPTSGETQYF. CDR3 nucleotides: TGTGCCAGCTCCCCAACTAGCGGGGAGACCCAGTACTTC.

The V gene is TRBV13, the J gene TRBJ2-1; 7 nucleotides line up with TRBD2. Germline values: CDR1 PRHDT, CDR2 FYEKMQ (reference sequence). CDR3 length: 17 amino acids. With 6 bases clipped from V and 5 bases from J, the junction kept 16 bases outside the gene matches. CDR3 sequence reads: CASRLRGRGIVNNEQFF. As DNA, the CDR3 is TGTGCCAGCAGGCTACGAGGGAGGGGAATCGTCAACAATGAGCAGTTCTTC.

In regard to this clone: Germline is not matched at one junction end, which may reflect a read error. The J gene is TRBJ1-4, the V gene TRBV18; D uncertain. This CDR3 is built from 14 residues. The germline gives CDR1 KGHSH, CDR2 LQKENI. The CDR3 sequence: CASSPPAWYEKLFF. CDR3 DNA: TGTGCCAGCTCTCCACCTGCTTGGTATGAAAAACTGTTTTTT.

This clone has only a few counts. This chain connects TRBV27 to TRBJ2-1, with 7 bases fitting TRBD1. The CDR3 consists of 16 residues. The V segment lost 3 bases and the J segment 0 bases; nucleotides outside the gene matches: 5. The germline CDR1 and CDR2 sequences are MNHEY and SMNVEV (reference sequence). The DNA for the CDR3 is TGTGCCAGCAGTTTTCCCAGGGGGATCTCCTACAATGAGCAGTTCTTC. Its protein product is CASSFPRGISYNEQFF.

The chain has TRBV6-6 and TRBJ1-4; D call uncertain. CDR3 length equals 16 residues. CDR1 and CDR2 (germline): MNHNY, SVGAGI (reference sequence). With 9 bases removed from V and 4 bases from J, the gap between germline ends came to 21 bases. DNA of the CDR3: TGTGCCAGTCGCGCCGCATCAGAGAGGGATAATGAAAAACTGTTTTTT. Translation gives CASRAASERDNEKLFF.

The genes are TRBV20-1 and TRBJ1-3, with 7 bases that match TRBD1. The length of the CDR3 is 11 residues. The trim removed 3 bases at V and 8 bases at J, leaving 1 base unmatched. Germline V lookup: CDR1 DFQATT, CDR2 SNEGSKA (reference sequence). Here the CDR3 DNA reads TGCAGTGCTAGGGACAGGCACACCATATATTTT. This encodes CSARDRHTIYF.

Turning to this clone: A read error is the likely source, as a far larger clone sits one nucleotide away. Other DNA variants within this sample encode the same CDR3. The chain employs TRBV29-1 and TRBJ1-4; TRBD1 is a possible D gene (6 bases). CDR3 length: 14 residues. The V end was cut by 4 bases, the J end by 4 bases, with 13 bases between. The germline gives CDR1 SQVTM, CDR2 ANQGSEA. The CDR3 DNA reads as TGCAGCGTTGGCGCCGGGGGCAGTAATGAAAAACTGTTTTTT. The encoded protein is CSVGAGGSNEKLFF. The full variable domain, in which reference TRBV29-1 and TRBJ1-4 provide the parts outside the CDR3, is SAVISQKPSRDICQRGTSLTIQCQVDSQVTMMFWYRQQPGQSLTLIATANQGSEATYESGFVIDKFPISRPNLTFSTLTVSNMSPEDSSIYLCSVGAGGSNEKLFFGSGTQLSVL.

This clone was counted only a few times. The chain uses TRBV9 and TRBJ1-4, with TRBD1 as a possible D gene (5 bases). In germline, CDR1 is SGDLS, CDR2 YYNGEE. V dropped 7 bases and J dropped 0 bases, with 16 bases sitting between them. CDR3 length equals 16 residues. The CDR3 bases are TGTGCCAGCTGCGACGGACATGTTGCAACTAATGAAAAACTGTTTTTT. This translates into CASCDGHVATNEKLFF.

Details on this clone: Since a far larger clone is one base different, this is likely a read error. This chain links TRBV28 with TRBJ2-3; 11 bases line up with TRBD2. CDR1 MDHEN and CDR2 SYDVKM come from the germline V gene. The CDR3 extends over 16 amino acids. The CDR3 bases are TGTGCCAGCAGTTTTAGCGGGAGGGCCTGGGAAGATTCGCAGTATTTT. Its protein product is CASSFSGRAWEDSQYF. Supplemented by reference TRBV28 and TRBJ2-3, the full variable domain reads DVKVTQSSRYLVKRTGEKVFLECVQDMDHENMFWYRQDPGLGLRLIYFSYDVKMKEKGDIPEGYSVSREKKERFSLILESASTNQTSMYLCASSFSGRAWEDSQYFGPGTRLTVL.

About this clone itself: It differs at one base from a far larger clone, so likely a read error. This sequence joins TRBV28 and TRBJ2-3, with D perhaps TRBD2 (5 bases). Germline V CDR1 and CDR2: MDHEN, SYDVKM. Trimming stripped 3 bases from V and 5 bases from J, with 18 bases between. The length of the CDR3 is 16 residues. The CDR3 bases are TGTGCCAGCAGTTTTAGCGAGAGGGCCTGGGAAGATACGCAGTATTTT. It encodes CASSFSERAWEDTQYF.